This T cell receptor (beta chain) derives from a study of shared clonotypes between healthy human individuals. Study at large: Each donor contributed plates that comprised three CD4 naive, three CD4 memory, two CD8 naive and one CD8 memory. Study results and limitations: Only blood samples were collected, and tissue repertoires likely differ.

Sequencing used immunoSEQ multiplex PCR; TCRdb keeps in-frame clones, though not all of them. Here the sample spans some 1,900,000 clones, about 95% being singletons. The naive CD8 population came from CD45RO-negative cells selected for CCR7, without terminally differentiated effector memory CD45RA+ cells. All participating donors were Caucasian adults from Nashville, Tennessee. As concerns this clone: Its antigen remains unidentified.

This clonotype was obtained from a man in his late teens or twenties in good health. Specimen: naive CD8+ T cells sorted from blood.

The CDR3 loop reads CASSSQGLAASYEQYF. CDR3 DNA sequence: TGTGCCAGCAGCAGTCAGGGACTAGCGGCCTCCTACGAGCAGTACTTC. The gene calls are TRBV11-1 and TRBJ2-7, with 11 positions matching TRBD2. Per germline, CDR1 SGHAT and CDR2 FQDESV (reference sequence). CDR3 size: 16 residues. V lost 5 bases, J lost 0 bases, and 6 bases stayed unmatched. Combining the CDR3 with reference TRBV11-1 and TRBJ2-7 gives the whole variable domain EAEVAQSPRYKITEKSQAVAFWCDPISGHATLYWYRQILGQGPELLVQFQDESVVDDSQLPKDRFSAERLKGVDSTLKIQPAELGDSAMYLCASSSQGLAASYEQYFGPGTRLTVT.